One sample yielded the 5 T cell receptor beta chains listed below, sequenced in a study of beta chain features in type 1 diabetes (dated by TCRdb to 2016 to 2019). Libraries came from the immunoSEQ multiplex PCR assay. The entire amount of isolated RNA was reverse transcribed using the High Capacity cDNA Reverse Transcription Kit, so the sequenced TCRB transcripts were expressed ones. As stored in TCRdb, this immuneACCESS dataset retains in-frame rearrangements with V and J assigned. A fraction of the clones does not appear; measured against another copy, unresolved V genes explain less than half of the discrepancy, and the remainder lacks a known reason. Recorded for this sample are 240,000 or so clones; 68% of them occurred a single time. The top ten clonotypes cover around 0.05% of the sample. The sequenced sample consisted of naive CD4+ T cells from blood. Reading the label with the study, this specimen's cell subset or site is: true naive CD4+ T cells. These receptors were obtained from a man aged 30 to 45 in good health.

This clone was observed a few times. The chain combines TRBV7-7 with TRBJ2-5; weak D call: TRBD2 (6 bases). V dropped 1 base and J dropped 4 bases, with 13 bases sitting between them. Looked up from germline, CDR1 is SSHAT and CDR2 is FNYEAQ (reference sequence). The CDR3 loop spans 15 amino acids. The CDR3 loop reads CASSLGNSGVETQYF. The CDR3 nucleotides read TGTGCCAGCAGCTTAGGCAACTCGGGGGTAGAGACCCAGTACTTC.

The chain uses TRBV5-1 and TRBJ2-2; maybe TRBD2 (5 bases). Trimming pared 0 bases from V and 5 bases from J, leaving 11 bases between. This CDR3 spans 15 amino acids. The V gene's germline CDR1 is SGHRS and CDR2 YFSETQ. CDR3 coding DNA: TGCGCCAGCAGCTTGGACGGGATAAGGACCGGGGAGCTGTTTTTT. It specifies CASSLDGIRTGELFF.

This clone was observed once. The chain has TRBV30 and TRBJ1-2; possibly TRBD1 for D (6 bases). The length of the CDR3 is 13 residues. With 6 bases removed from V and 2 bases from J, the gap between germline ends came to 13 bases. Germline assignment: CDR1 GTSNPN and CDR2 SVGIG (reference sequence). DNA for the CDR3: TGTGCCTGCGACCCTGGACAGAACTATGGCTACACCTTC. It codes for CACDPGQNYGYTF.

To note about this clone: The sample holds other DNA sequences that translate to the same CDR3. This chain joins TRBV28 and TRBJ2-7; D is unresolved. The germline CDR1 and CDR2 sequences are MDHEN and SYDVKM. The CDR3 spans 11 residues. Between the trimmed V and J ends, which lost 6 bases and 2 bases, there was a span of 5 bases. The CDR3: CASRSPYEQYF. DNA of the CDR3: TGTGCCAGCAGGAGTCCCTACGAGCAGTACTTC.

The chain has TRBV7-9 and TRBJ1-5; TRBD1 might be the D (5 bases). CDR1 is SEHNR and CDR2 is FQNEAQ in the germline V gene (reference sequence). V lost 5 bases and J 9 bases, leaving 11 bases between the germline ends. There are 12 residues in the CDR3. CDR3 bases: TGTGCCAGCAGCCCGAGGGACGGGCCCCAGCATTTT. Its translation: CASSPRDGPQHF.